Each of the 8 T cell receptor beta chains below was sequenced from the same sample in a study of monozygotic twins with inflammatory bowel disease. Using the 5' RACE reads, TCRdb records one entry per CDR3 protein without DNA. In all, the sample yields some 440,000 distinct CDR3 sequences. The specimen was blood. The receptors come from a human donor with ulcerative colitis or Crohn's disease, or a healthy co-twin of an affected twin (not recorded which).

This sequence joins TRBV15 and TRBJ2-1. Germline lookup yields CDR1 LNHNV and CDR2 YYDKDF (reference sequence). The CDR3 covers 13 residues. CDR3 region: CATSRDGRGEQFF.

The chain carries TRBV30 and TRBJ2-4; as DNA is missing, the TRBD1 call by TCRdb cannot be tested. CDR1 GTSNPN and CDR2 SVGIG come from the germline V gene (reference sequence). The CDR3 contains 13 residues. CDR3 protein: CAWSPGQQNIQYF.

The CDR3 loop reads CASSLGPEDGYTF. The V and J genes are TRBV7-9 and TRBJ1-2. The CDR3 has 13 amino acids. The germline V gene encodes CDR1 SEHNR and CDR2 FQNEAQ (reference sequence).

The rearrangement links TRBV3-1 to TRBJ1-1. The germline V gene has CDR1 LGHDT and CDR2 YNNKEL (reference sequence). The CDR3 is made up of 14 amino acids. The CDR3 loop is CASSQERLGPEAFF.

The V and J genes are TRBV5-1 and TRBJ1-4. Germline lookup yields CDR1 SGHRS and CDR2 YFSETQ. The CDR3 runs to 15 residues. The CDR3 loop reads CASSLEGATNEKLFF.

The chain combines TRBV13 with TRBJ1-4; TCRdb's D gene call, TRBD1, goes unchecked for lack of DNA. Germline CDR1 reads PRHDT; CDR2 reads FYEKMQ (reference sequence). This CDR3 has 15 amino acids. The CDR3 loop is CASSSWDRTNEKLFF.

The V and J genes are TRBV21-1 and TRBJ2-5; as DNA is missing, the TRBD2 call by TCRdb cannot be tested. TRBV21-1 is reported as a pseudogene. The CDR3 has 11 residues. Here the CDR3 reads CAWGPVETQYF.

The chain combines TRBV5-6 with TRBJ1-1. Germline CDR1 SGHDT, CDR2 YYEEEE. This CDR3 comprises 14 residues. The CDR3 loop reads CASSLGSGRAEAFF.